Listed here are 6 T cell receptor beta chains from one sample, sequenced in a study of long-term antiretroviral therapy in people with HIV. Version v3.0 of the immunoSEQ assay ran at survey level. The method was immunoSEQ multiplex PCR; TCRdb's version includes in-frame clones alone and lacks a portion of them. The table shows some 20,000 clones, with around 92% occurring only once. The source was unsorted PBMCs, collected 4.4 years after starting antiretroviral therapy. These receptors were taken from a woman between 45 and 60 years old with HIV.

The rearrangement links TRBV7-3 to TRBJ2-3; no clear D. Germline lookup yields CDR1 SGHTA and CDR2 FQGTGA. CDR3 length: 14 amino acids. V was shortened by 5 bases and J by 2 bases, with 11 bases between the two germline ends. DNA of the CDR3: TGTGCCAGCAGCCCATCCCGTTCCACAGATACGCAGTATTTT. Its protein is CASSPSRSTDTQYF.

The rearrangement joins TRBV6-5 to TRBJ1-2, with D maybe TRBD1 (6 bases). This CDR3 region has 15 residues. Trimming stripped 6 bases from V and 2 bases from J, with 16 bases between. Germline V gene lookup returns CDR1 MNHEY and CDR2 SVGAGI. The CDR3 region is CASSRAGDKNYGYTF. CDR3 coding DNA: TGTGCCAGCAGCCGAGCAGGGGACAAAAACTATGGCTACACCTTC.

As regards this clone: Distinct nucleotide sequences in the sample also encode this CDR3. CDR3 bases: TGCGCCAGCAGCCAATCCCTGGCGGGGGGGCTCAATGAGCAGTTCTTC. Amino acid sequence: CASSQSLAGGLNEQFF. J is TRBJ2-1 and V is TRBV4-3, with TRBD2 identical over 9 bases. The germline V gene has CDR1 LGHNA and CDR2 YSLEER. The CDR3 spans 16 residues. J was trimmed by 6 bases and V by 2 bases; bases with no gene match: 8.

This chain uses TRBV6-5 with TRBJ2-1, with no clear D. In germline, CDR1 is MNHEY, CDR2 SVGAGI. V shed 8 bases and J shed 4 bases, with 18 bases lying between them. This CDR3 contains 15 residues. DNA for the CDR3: TGTGCCAGCGGTAAAGGGATGACACCTTACAATGAGCAGTTCTTC. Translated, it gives CASGKGMTPYNEQFF.

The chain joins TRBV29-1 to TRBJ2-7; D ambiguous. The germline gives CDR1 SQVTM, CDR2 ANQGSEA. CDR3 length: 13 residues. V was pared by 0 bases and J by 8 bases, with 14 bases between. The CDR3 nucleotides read TGCAGCGTTGAAGACGGTGGGCGGTATCAGCAGTACTTC. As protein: CSVEDGGRYQQYF.

The chain's CDR3 is CASSLDHLAGRSGANVLTF. DNA of the CDR3: TGTGCCAGCAGCTTAGATCATCTAGCGGGGCGCTCTGGGGCCAACGTCCTGACTTTC. This sequence joins TRBV11-2 and TRBJ2-6; 9 positions match TRBD2. This CDR3 spans 19 amino acids. Germline V CDR1 and CDR2: SGHAT, FQNNGV. Trimming at V came to 0 bases and at J to 0 bases, leaving 6 bases not matched to a gene.